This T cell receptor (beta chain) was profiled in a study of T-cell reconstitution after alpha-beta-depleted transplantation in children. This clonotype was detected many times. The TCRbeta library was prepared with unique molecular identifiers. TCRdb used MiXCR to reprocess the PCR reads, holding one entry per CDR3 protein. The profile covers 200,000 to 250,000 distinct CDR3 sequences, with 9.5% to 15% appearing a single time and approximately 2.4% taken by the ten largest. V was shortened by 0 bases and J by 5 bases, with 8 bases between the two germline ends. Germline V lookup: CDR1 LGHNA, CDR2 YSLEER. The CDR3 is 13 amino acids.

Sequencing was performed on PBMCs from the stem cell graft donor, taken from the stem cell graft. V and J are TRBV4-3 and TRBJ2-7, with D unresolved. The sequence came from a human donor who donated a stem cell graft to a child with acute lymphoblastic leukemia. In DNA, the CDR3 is TGCGCCAGCAGCCAAGATTTGTCCAACGAGCAGTACTTC. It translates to CASSQDLSNEQYF.